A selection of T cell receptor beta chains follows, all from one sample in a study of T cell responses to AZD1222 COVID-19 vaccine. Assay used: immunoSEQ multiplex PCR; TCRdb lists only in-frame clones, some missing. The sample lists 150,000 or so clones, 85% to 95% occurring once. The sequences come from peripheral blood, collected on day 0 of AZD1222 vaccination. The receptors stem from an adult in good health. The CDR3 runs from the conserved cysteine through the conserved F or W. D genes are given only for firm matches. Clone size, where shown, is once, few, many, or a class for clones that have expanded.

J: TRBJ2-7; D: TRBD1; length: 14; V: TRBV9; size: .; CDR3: CASSVGTGAYEQYF; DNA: TGTGCCAGCAGCGTAGGGACAGGGGCCTACGAGCAGTACTTC
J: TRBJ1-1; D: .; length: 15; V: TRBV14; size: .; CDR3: CASSLRRGAGTEAFF; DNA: TGTGCCAGCAGCCTTCGTCGGGGGGCAGGGACTGAAGCTTTCTTT
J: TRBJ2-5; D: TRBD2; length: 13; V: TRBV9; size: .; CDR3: CASSVRLAETQYF; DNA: TGTGCCAGCAGCGTAAGACTAGCGGAGACCCAGTACTTC
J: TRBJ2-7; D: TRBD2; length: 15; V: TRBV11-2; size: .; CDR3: CASSLFAAGIYEQYF; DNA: TGTGCCAGCAGCTTATTTGCAGCGGGGATCTACGAGCAGTACTTC
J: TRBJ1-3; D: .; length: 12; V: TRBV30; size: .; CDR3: CAWSASGNTIYF; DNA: TGTGCCTGGAGTGCTAGTGGAAACACCATATATTTT
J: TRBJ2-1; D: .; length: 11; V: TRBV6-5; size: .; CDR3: CASGGGDEQFF; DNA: TGTGCCAGCGGGGGAGGCGATGAGCAGTTCTTC
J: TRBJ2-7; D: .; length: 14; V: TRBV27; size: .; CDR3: CASGVYSGERVQYF; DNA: TGTGCCAGCGGGGTTTACAGCGGCGAGAGGGTGCAGTACTTC
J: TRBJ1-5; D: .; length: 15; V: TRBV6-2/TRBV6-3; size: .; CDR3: CASSYTGMSNQPQHF; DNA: TGTGCCAGCAGTTACACAGGGATGAGCAATCAGCCCCAGCATTTT
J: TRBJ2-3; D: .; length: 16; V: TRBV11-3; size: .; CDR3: CASSLEGMGLTDTQYF; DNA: TGTGCCAGCAGCTTAGAAGGCATGGGCCTCACAGATACGCAGTATTTT
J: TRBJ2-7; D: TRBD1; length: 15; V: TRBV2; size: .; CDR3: CASRPGQGAAHEQYF; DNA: TGTGCCAGCAGGCCGGGACAGGGGGCAGCCCACGAGCAGTACTTC
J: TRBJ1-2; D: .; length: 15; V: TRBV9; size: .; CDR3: CASSASRGTGYGYTF; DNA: TGTGCCAGCAGCGCATCCAGGGGCACTGGCTATGGCTACACCTTC
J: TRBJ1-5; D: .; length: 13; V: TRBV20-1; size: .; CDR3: CSASSGLNQPQHF; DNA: TGCAGTGCTAGTTCAGGGCTGAATCAGCCCCAGCATTTT
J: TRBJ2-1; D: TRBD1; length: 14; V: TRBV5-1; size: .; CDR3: CASSPRTGYNEQFF; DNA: TGCGCCAGCAGCCCGAGGACAGGGTACAATGAGCAGTTCTTC
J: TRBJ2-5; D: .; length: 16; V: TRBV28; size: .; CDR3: CASSLLGTSPRGTQYF; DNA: TGTGCCAGCAGTTTACTGGGGACTTCCCCCCGGGGGACCCAGTACTTC
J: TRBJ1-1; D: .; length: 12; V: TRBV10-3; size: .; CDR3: CAIRRGDTEAFF; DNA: TGTGCCATCAGAAGGGGGGACACTGAAGCTTTCTTT
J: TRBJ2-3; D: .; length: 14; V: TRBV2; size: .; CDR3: CASRTGSQDFWQYF; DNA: TGTGCCAGCCGGACCGGGTCCCAGGATTTTTGGCAGTATTTT
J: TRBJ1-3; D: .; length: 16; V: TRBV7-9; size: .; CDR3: CASSFRPVDSGNTIYF; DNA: TGTGCCAGCAGCTTTAGACCTGTGGACTCTGGAAACACCATATATTTT
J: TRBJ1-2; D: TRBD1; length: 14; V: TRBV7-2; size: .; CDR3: CASSPRGTDYGYTF; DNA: TGTGCCAGCAGCCCGCGAGGGACAGACTATGGCTACACCTTC
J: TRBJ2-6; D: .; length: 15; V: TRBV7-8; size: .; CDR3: CASSLNQGTFNVLTF; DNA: TGTGCCAGCAGCTTAAATCAGGGGACTTTCAACGTCCTGACTTTC
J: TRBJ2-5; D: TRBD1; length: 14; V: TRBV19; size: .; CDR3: CASSPPDREETQYF; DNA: TGTGCCAGTAGTCCACCTGACAGGGAAGAGACCCAGTACTTC
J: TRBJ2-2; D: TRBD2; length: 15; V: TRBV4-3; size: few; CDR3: CASSRGLAAGGELFF; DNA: TGCGCCAGCAGCCGGGGACTAGCGGCGGGCGGGGAGCTGTTTTTT
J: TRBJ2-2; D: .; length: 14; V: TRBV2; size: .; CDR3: CASTPGTNTGELFF; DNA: TGTGCCAGCACCCCTGGAACGAACACCGGGGAGCTGTTTTTT
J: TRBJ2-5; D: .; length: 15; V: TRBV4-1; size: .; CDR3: CASSQDRSSRETQYF; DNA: TGCGCCAGCAGCCAAGACAGGAGCAGTAGGGAGACCCAGTACTTC
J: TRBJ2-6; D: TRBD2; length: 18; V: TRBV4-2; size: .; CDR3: CASSQATGGGSGANVLTF; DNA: TGTGCCAGCAGCCAAGCCACGGGGGGTGGCTCTGGGGCCAACGTCCTGACTTTC
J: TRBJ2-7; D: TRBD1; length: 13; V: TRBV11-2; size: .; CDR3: CASSAGTVYEQYF; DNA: TGTGCCAGCAGCGCAGGGACAGTTTACGAGCAGTACTTC
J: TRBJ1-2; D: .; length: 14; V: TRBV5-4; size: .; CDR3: CASSLVGVNYGYTF; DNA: TGTGCCAGCAGCTTGGTTGGGGTTAACTATGGCTACACCTTC